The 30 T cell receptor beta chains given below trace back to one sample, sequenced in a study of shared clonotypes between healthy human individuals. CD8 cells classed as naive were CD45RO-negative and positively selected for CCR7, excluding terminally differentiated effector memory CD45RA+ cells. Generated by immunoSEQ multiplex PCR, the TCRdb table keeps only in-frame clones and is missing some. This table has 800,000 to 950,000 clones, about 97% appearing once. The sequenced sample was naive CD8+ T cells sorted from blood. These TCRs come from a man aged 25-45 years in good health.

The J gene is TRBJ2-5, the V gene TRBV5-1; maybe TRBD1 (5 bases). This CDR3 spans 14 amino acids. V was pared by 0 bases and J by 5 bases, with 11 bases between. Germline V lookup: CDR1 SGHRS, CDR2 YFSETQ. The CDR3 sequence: CASSLELKGETQYF. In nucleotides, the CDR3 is TGCGCCAGCAGCTTGGAACTAAAGGGGGAGACCCAGTACTTC.

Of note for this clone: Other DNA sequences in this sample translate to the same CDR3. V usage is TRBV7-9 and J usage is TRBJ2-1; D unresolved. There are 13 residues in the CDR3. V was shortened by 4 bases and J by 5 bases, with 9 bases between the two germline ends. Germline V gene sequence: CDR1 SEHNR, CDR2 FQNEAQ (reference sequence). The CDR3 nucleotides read TGTGCCAGCAGCTCTTCAGGTAACAATGAGCAGTTCTTC. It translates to CASSSSGNNEQFF.

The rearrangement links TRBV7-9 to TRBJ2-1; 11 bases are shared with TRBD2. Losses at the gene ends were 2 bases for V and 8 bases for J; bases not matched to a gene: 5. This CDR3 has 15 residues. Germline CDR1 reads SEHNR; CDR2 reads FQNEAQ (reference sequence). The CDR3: CASSLQLAGAHEQFF. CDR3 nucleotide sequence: TGTGCCAGCAGCTTACAACTAGCGGGAGCCCATGAGCAGTTCTTC. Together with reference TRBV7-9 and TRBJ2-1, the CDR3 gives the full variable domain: DTGVSQNPRHKITKRGQNVTFRCDPISEHNRLYWYRQTLGQGPEFLTYFQNEAQLEKSRLLSDRFSAERPKGSFSTLEIQRTEQGDSAMYLCASSLQLAGAHEQFFGPGTRLTVL.

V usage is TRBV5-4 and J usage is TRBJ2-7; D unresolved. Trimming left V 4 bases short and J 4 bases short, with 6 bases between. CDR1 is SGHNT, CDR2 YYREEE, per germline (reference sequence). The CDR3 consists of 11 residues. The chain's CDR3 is CASSNAYEQYF. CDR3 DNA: TGTGCCAGCAGCAATGCTTACGAGCAGTACTTC.

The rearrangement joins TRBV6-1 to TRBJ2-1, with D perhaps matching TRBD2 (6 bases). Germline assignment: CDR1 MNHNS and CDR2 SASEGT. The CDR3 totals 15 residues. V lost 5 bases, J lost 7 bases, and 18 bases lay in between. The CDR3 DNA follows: TGTGCCAGCAGTTTTGCCGGGACTCCAAGTAATGAGCAGTTCTTC. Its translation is CASSFAGTPSNEQFF.

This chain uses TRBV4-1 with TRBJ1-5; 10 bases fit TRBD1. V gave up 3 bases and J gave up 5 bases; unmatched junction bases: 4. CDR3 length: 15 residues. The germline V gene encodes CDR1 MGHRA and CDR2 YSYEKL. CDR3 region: CASSQIGQGDQPQHF. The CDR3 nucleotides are TGCGCCAGCAGCCAGATAGGACAGGGGGATCAGCCCCAGCATTTT.

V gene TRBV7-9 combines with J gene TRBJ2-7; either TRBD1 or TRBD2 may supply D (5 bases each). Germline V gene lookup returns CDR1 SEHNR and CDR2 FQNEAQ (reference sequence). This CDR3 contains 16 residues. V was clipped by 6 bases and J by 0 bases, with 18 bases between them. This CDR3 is CASSRPGTIDSYEQYF. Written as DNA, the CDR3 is TGTGCCAGCAGTCGCCCAGGGACCATTGACTCCTACGAGCAGTACTTC. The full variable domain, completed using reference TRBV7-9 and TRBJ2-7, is DTGVSQNPRHKITKRGQNVTFRCDPISEHNRLYWYRQTLGQGPEFLTYFQNEAQLEKSRLLSDRFSAERPKGSFSTLEIQRTEQGDSAMYLCASSRPGTIDSYEQYFGPGTRLTVT.

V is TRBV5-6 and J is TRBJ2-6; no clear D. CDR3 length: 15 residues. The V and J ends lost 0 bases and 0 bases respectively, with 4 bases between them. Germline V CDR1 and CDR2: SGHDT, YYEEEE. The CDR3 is CASSLGSSGANVLTF. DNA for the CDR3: TGTGCCAGCAGCTTGGGAAGCTCTGGGGCCAACGTCCTGACTTTC.

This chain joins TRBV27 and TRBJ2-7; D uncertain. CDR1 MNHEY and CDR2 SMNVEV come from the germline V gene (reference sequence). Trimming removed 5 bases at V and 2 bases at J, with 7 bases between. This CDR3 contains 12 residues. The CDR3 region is CASSHSPYEQYF. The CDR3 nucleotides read TGTGCCAGCAGTCATTCGCCCTACGAGCAGTACTTC.

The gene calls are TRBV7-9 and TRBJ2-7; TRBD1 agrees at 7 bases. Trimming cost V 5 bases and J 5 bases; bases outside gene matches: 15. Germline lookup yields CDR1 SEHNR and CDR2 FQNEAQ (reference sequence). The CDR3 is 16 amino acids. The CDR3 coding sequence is TGTGCCAGCAGCATATCGGGACAGAATTTCCTCCACGAGCAGTACTTC. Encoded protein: CASSISGQNFLHEQYF.

DNA of the CDR3: TGTGCCAGCAGTTTTTCTGGTTTAGGGTATAATGAGCAGTTCTTC. Translation gives CASSFSGLGYNEQFF. The J gene is TRBJ2-1, the V gene TRBV28; no reliable D call. CDR1 is MDHEN, CDR2 SYDVKM, per germline. The CDR3 runs to 15 residues. V lost 3 bases and J lost 7, with 16 bases in between.

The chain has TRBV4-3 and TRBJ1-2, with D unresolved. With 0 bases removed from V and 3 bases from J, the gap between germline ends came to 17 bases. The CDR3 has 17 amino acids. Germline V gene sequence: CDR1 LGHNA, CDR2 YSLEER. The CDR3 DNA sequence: TGCGCCAGCAGCCAAGATGAGAGCACAGCAGAGTACTATGGCTACACCTTC. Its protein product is CASSQDESTAEYYGYTF.

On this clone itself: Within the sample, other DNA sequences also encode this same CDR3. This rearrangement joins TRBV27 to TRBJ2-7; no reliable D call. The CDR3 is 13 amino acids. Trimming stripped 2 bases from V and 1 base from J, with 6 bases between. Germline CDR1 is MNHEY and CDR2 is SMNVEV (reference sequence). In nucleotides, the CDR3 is TGTGCCAGCAGTTTAAAGGGATCCTACGAGCAGTACTTC. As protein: CASSLKGSYEQYF.

Here the CDR3 reads CASSLGILENTEAFF. The CDR3 DNA follows: TGTGCCAGCAGCTTGGGAATTTTGGAGAACACTGAAGCTTTCTTT. The chain links TRBV7-9 to TRBJ1-1, with D unresolved. Trimming took 3 bases from V and 1 from J, leaving 12 bases between them. The length of the CDR3 is 15 residues. Per germline, CDR1 SEHNR and CDR2 FQNEAQ (reference sequence).

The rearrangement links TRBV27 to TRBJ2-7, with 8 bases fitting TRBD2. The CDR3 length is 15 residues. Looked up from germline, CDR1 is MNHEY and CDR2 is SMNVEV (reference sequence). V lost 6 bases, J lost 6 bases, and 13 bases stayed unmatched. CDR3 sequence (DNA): TGTGCCAGCAGACTAACAGCGGGGGAGTGGTCCGAGCAGTACTTC. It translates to CASRLTAGEWSEQYF.

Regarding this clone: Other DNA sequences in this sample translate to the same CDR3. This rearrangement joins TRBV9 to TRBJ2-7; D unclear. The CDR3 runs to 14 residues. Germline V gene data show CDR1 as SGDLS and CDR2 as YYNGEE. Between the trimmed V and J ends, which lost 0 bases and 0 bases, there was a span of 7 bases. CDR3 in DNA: TGTGCCAGCAGCGTAGGTGGTAGCTCCTACGAGCAGTACTTC. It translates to CASSVGGSSYEQYF.

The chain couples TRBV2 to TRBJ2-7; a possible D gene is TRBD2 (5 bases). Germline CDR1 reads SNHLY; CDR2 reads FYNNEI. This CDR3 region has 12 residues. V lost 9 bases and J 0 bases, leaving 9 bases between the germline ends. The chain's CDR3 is CARRESSYEQYF. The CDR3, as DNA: TGTGCCAGAAGGGAGAGCTCCTACGAGCAGTACTTC.

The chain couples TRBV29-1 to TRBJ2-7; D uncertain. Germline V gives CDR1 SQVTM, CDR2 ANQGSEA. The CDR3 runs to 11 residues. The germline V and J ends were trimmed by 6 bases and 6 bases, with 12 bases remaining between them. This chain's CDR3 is CSVEPDGEQYF. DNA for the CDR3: TGCAGCGTGGAGCCTGATGGCGAGCAGTACTTC.

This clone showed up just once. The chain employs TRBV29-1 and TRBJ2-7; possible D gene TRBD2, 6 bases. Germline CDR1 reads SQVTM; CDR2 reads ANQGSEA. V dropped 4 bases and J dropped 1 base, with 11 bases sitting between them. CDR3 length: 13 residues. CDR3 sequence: CSVVLRDSYEQYF. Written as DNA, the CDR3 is TGCAGCGTTGTATTGCGGGATTCCTACGAGCAGTACTTC.

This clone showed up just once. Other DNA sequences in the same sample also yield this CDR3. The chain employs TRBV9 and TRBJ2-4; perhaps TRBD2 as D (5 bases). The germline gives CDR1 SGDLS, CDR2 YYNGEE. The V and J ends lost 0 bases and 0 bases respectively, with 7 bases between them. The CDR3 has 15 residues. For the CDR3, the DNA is TGTGCCAGCAGCGTAGACGGACTAGCCAAAAACATTCAGTACTTC. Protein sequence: CASSVDGLAKNIQYF.

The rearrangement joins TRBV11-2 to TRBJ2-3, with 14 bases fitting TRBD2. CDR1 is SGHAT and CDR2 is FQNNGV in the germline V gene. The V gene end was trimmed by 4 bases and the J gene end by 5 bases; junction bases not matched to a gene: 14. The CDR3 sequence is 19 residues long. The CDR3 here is CASSSPGLAGVGLGDTQYF. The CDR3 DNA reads TGTGCCAGCAGCTCACCGGGACTAGCGGGAGTTGGTCTAGGAGATACGCAGTATTTT.

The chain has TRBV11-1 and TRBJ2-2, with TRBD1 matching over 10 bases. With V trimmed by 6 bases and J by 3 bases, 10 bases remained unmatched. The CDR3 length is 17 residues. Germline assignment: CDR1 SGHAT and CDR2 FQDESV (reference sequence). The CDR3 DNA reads TGTGCCAGCAGGCAGACAGCCGGGACAGGGGACACCGGGGAGCTGTTTTTT. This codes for CASRQTAGTGDTGELFF.

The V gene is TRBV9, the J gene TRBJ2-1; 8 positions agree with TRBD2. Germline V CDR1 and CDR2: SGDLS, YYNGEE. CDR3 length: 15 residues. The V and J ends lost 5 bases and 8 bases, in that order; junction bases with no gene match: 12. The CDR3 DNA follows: TGTGCCAGCAGTTCCACCGCCGGGGGGGGCTATGAGCAGTTCTTC. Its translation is CASSSTAGGGYEQFF.

CDR3 residues: CASSSTGKPYEQYF. DNA for the CDR3: TGTGCCAGCAGCTCGACAGGGAAACCCTACGAGCAGTACTTC. The chain is built from TRBV11-2 and TRBJ2-7; 7 bases fit TRBD1. Germline assignment: CDR1 SGHAT and CDR2 FQNNGV. CDR3 size: 14 residues. Unmatched junction bases numbered 5, after V lost 4 bases and J lost 2 bases.

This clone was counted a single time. In nucleotides, the CDR3 is TGTGCCAGCAGAGGGACAGGGGAGACCTACAATGAGCAGTTCTTC. Its protein product is CASRGTGETYNEQFF. The chain combines TRBV6-1 with TRBJ2-1; TRBD1 matches at 10 bases. The CDR3 is 15 residues long. CDR1 MNHNS and CDR2 SASEGT come from the germline V gene. After removal of 6 bases from V and 2 bases from J, the junction contained 4 bases not matched to a gene.

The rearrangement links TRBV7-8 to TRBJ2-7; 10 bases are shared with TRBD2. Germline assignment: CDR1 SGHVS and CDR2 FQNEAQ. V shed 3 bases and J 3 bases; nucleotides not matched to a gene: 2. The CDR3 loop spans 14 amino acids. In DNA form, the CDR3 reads TGTGCCAGCAGCTTTGGGACTAGCGTCTACGAGCAGTACTTC. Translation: CASSFGTSVYEQYF.

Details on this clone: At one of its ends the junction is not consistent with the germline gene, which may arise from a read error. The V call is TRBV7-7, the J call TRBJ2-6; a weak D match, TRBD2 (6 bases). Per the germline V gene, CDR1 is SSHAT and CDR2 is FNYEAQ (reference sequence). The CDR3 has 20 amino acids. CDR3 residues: CASSFFRWERASSGANVLTF. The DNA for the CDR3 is TGTGCTAGCAGCTTTTTCCGATGGGAGCGGGCGAGCTCTGGGGCCAACGTCCTGACTTTC.

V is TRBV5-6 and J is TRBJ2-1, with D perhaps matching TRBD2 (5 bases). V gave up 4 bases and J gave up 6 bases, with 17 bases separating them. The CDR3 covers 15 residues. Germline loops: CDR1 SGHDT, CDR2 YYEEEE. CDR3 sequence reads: CASSTAVTSGNEQFF. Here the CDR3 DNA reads TGTGCCAGCAGCACTGCCGTGACCAGCGGCAATGAGCAGTTCTTC.

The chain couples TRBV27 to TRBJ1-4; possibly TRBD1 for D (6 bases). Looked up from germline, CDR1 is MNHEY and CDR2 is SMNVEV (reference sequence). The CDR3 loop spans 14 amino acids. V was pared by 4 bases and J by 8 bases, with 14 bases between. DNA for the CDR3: TGTGCCAGCAGTTCAGCAGGGGTATGGGAAAAACTGTTTTTT. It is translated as CASSSAGVWEKLFF.

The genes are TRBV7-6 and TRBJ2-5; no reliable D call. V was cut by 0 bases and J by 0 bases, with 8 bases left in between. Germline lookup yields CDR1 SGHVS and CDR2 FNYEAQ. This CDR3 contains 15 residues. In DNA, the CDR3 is TGTGCCAGCAGCTTAGCGGGTACAGACCAAGAGACCCAGTACTTC. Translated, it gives CASSLAGTDQETQYF.